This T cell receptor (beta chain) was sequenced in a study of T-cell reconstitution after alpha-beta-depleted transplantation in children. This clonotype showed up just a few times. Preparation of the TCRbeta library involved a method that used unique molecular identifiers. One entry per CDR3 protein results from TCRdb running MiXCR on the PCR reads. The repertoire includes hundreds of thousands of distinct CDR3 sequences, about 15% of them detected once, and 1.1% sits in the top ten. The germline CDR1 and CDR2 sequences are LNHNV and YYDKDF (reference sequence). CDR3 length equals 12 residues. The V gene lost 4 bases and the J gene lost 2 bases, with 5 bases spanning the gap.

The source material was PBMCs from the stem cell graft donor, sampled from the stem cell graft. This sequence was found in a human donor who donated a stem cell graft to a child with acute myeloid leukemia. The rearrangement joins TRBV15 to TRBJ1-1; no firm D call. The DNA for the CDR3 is TGTGCCACCAGCACCCTCAACACTGAAGCTTTCTTT. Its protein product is CATSTLNTEAFF.